Below are 20 T cell receptor beta chains sequenced from a single sample in a study of T cells in Graves' hyperthyroidism and ophthalmopathy (dated by TCRdb to the late 2010s). The method was multiplex PCR. Reads for this sample came from an Illumina HiSeq 2000. Amplification of TCR beta CDR3 regions was carried out from RNA transcripts. The TCR CDR3 was subjected to a first round of RT-PCR using the HTBI primer set and the Qiagen OneStep RT-PCR kit. TCRdb's own reprocessing of the public reads used fastp at Q25 and MiXCR and kept productive beta chains. Rows merge per CDR3 protein into single entries with the most common DNA and genes. The sample includes some 600,000 distinct CDR3 sequences, with about 43% observed a single time. The biggest ten clones account for roughly 8.2% of the sample. Source material: peripheral blood or thyroid tissue (not recorded which). The source of these receptors is a woman under 30 with Graves' hyperthyroidism. Donor details come from another sample of the same person, matched by shared clones.

This clonotype was picked up one time. This could be a read error, since a much larger clone is one nucleotide away. This chain uses TRBV7-2 with TRBJ2-5, with D tentatively TRBD1 or TRBD2 (7 bases each). V shed 5 bases and J shed 1 base, with 14 bases lying between them. Per the germline V gene, CDR1 is SGHTA and CDR2 is FQGNSA. The CDR3 has 15 amino acids. CDR3 bases: TGTGCCAGCAGCACAGGGGCTAGCGGCCAAGAGACCCAGTACTTC. It specifies CASSTGASGQETQYF.

This clonotype was observed once. V and J are TRBV2 and TRBJ2-5; a possible D gene is TRBD2 (6 bases). Germline assignment: CDR1 SNHLY and CDR2 FYNNEI. V was trimmed by 4 bases and J by 4 bases, leaving 16 bases between them. The CDR3 has 15 residues. The CDR3 bases are TGTGCCAGCAGTGCCTTGGGGGGAAGGGGAGAGACCCAGTACTTC. The encoded protein is CASSALGGRGETQYF.

This rearrangement joins TRBV7-9 to TRBJ2-7; D may be TRBD1 (6 bases). This CDR3 is built from 14 residues. The V end was cut by 5 bases, the J end by 3 bases, with 14 bases between. Looked up from germline, CDR1 is SEHNR and CDR2 is FQNEAQ (reference sequence). In DNA form, the CDR3 reads TGTGCCAGCAGCGCTAATGGACAGTACTACGAGCAGTACTTC. Translated, it gives CASSANGQYYEQYF.

V gene TRBV20-1 combines with J gene TRBJ2-7, with D maybe TRBD2 (6 bases). CDR1 and CDR2 (germline): DFQATT, SNEGSKA (reference sequence). The CDR3 covers 15 residues. V lost 2 bases and J 3 bases, leaving 17 bases between the germline ends. CDR3 sequence: CSARQSPGSYYEQYF. The CDR3 DNA reads TGCAGTGCTAGACAATCCCCCGGGAGTTACTACGAGCAGTACTTC.

This clonotype was seen more than once but under ten times. The chain is built from TRBV6-4 and TRBJ2-5; 12 nucleotides agree with TRBD2. CDR1 is MRHNA, CDR2 SNTAGT, per germline. The CDR3 is 16 residues long. After removal of 6 bases from V and 5 bases from J, the junction contained 10 bases not matched to a gene. The CDR3 reads CASSPLLAGGKETQYF. CDR3 DNA: TGTGCCAGCAGCCCCCTTCTAGCGGGAGGGAAGGAGACCCAGTACTTC.

In the case of this clonotype: A much larger clonotype is one base distant, so this may be a read error. The V and J genes are TRBV15 and TRBJ2-2, with 7 bases aligning to TRBD2. This CDR3 spans 16 amino acids. J lost 0 bases, V lost 4 bases, and 5 bases had no gene match. Germline V lookup: CDR1 LNHNV, CDR2 YYDKDF (reference sequence). As DNA, the CDR3 is TGTGCCACCAGCAAAGATGGGAGGGCGAACACCGGGGAGCTGTTTTTT. Protein: CATSKDGRANTGELFF.

This clonotype has a handful of counts. J is TRBJ1-5 and V is TRBV19; D unresolved. This CDR3 has 14 residues. Germline V CDR1 and CDR2: LNHDA, SQIVND (reference sequence). V lost 6 bases and J 4 bases, leaving 13 bases between the germline ends. The CDR3 spells CASRLRYDNQPQHF. CDR3 sequence (DNA): TGTGCCAGTAGGCTAAGGTACGATAATCAGCCCCAGCATTTT.

The V gene is TRBV7-8, the J gene TRBJ2-1; no reliable D call. V lost 3 bases, J lost 0 bases, and 9 bases lay in between. From germline, CDR1 is SGHVS and CDR2 FQNEAQ. CDR3 length: 15 residues. CDR3: CASSLTPSSYNEQFF. The CDR3 DNA follows: TGTGCCAGCAGCTTGACCCCAAGCTCCTACAATGAGCAGTTCTTC.

The rearrangement links TRBV15 to TRBJ1-1; TRBD1 might be the D (5 bases). In germline, CDR1 is LNHNV, CDR2 YYDKDF (reference sequence). Trimming removed 3 bases from V and 5 bases from J, with 10 bases in between. CDR3 length: 13 amino acids. The CDR3 sequence is CATSSIQETEAFF. CDR3 bases: TGTGCCACCAGCAGCATACAGGAGACTGAAGCTTTCTTT.

Details on this clonotype: At one end, the junction sequence differs from germline, possibly due to a read error. This rearrangement joins TRBV10-2 to TRBJ1-6; D is perhaps TRBD1 (6 bases). Germline V CDR1 and CDR2: WSHSY, SAAADI. The length of the CDR3 is 13 residues. CDR3 sequence reads: CAISYPGQSPLHF. CDR3 in DNA: TGCGCCATCAGTTACCCCGGACAGTCACCCCTCCACTTT.

This clonotype was recorded a few times. The chain is built from TRBV7-6 and TRBJ2-7; D is ambiguous. Germline V gene sequence: CDR1 SGHVS, CDR2 FNYEAQ. The CDR3 has 12 residues. Trimming stripped 1 base from V and 6 bases from J, with 7 bases between. The CDR3, as DNA: TGTGCCAGCAGCTTAGTCACGGGCGAGCAGTACTTC. Protein product: CASSLVTGEQYF.

The chain employs TRBV7-9 and TRBJ2-2; no definite D call. CDR1 is SEHNR and CDR2 is FQNEAQ in the germline V gene (reference sequence). The V gene lost 7 bases and the J gene lost 3 bases, with 15 bases spanning the gap. The CDR3 extends over 15 amino acids. The DNA of the CDR3 is TGTGCCAGCACACAAAGCCAGGTGGACACCGGGGAGCTGTTTTTT. Its protein product is CASTQSQVDTGELFF.

This clonotype was seen ten or more times. This chain joins TRBV6-5 and TRBJ1-5; D is perhaps TRBD1 (6 bases). The CDR3 contains 14 residues. Trimming took off 6 bases at V and 4 bases at J, with 13 bases between the two ends. CDR1 is MNHEY and CDR2 is SVGAGI in the germline V gene. CDR3 sequence: CASRGAGVNQPQHF. CDR3 nucleotide sequence: TGTGCCAGCAGAGGGGCAGGGGTTAATCAGCCCCAGCATTTT.

The chain links TRBV4-2 to TRBJ1-5; D not certain. The V gene's germline CDR1 is LGHNA and CDR2 YNFKEQ. Trimming stripped 1 base from V and 0 bases from J, with 4 bases between. This CDR3 is built from 14 residues. This CDR3 reads CASSQGDSNQPQHF. The CDR3 DNA reads as TGTGCCAGCAGCCAAGGGGATAGCAATCAGCCCCAGCATTTT.

The chain combines TRBV20-1 with TRBJ2-7; D unclear. The germline CDR1 and CDR2 sequences are DFQATT and SNEGSKA (reference sequence). Deletions cut 3 bases from V and 5 bases from J, with 23 bases between. CDR3 length equals 16 residues. This CDR3 is CSASGLSWPKEHEQYF. Written as DNA, the CDR3 is TGCAGTGCTAGTGGCCTTTCATGGCCCAAGGAACACGAGCAGTACTTC.

V usage is TRBV29-1 and J usage is TRBJ1-1, with D unclear. The ends were cut back, 8 bases at V and 2 bases at J, with 15 bases in the middle. The CDR3 loop spans 13 amino acids. In germline, CDR1 is SQVTM, CDR2 ANQGSEA. The CDR3 spells CSLAPGGNTEAFF. CDR3 nucleotide sequence: TGCAGCTTAGCTCCAGGAGGAAACACTGAAGCTTTCTTT.

This sequence joins TRBV19 and TRBJ2-2, with 7 bases matching TRBD1. V dropped 6 bases and J dropped 5; count of bases not matched to a gene: 9. The germline gives CDR1 LNHDA, CDR2 SQIVND (reference sequence). The CDR3 is 15 amino acids. The CDR3 is CASRTGQVWTGELFF. DNA for the CDR3: TGTGCCAGTAGGACTGGACAGGTTTGGACCGGGGAGCTGTTTTTT.

The chain recombines TRBV7-9 with TRBJ1-5; D is undetermined. The germline gives CDR1 SEHNR, CDR2 FQNEAQ (reference sequence). CDR3 length equals 17 residues. Trimming shortened V by 1 base and J by 0 bases, and 13 bases separated the two germline ends. This chain's CDR3 is CASSLGAVHHSNQPQHF. The CDR3 DNA is TGTGCCAGCAGCTTAGGGGCAGTTCATCATAGCAATCAGCCCCAGCATTTT.

V is TRBV15 and J is TRBJ2-2; D possibly corresponds to TRBD1 (6 bases). Germline-derived CDR1 and CDR2 are LNHNV and YYDKDF (reference sequence). The CDR3 sequence is 14 residues long. This chain's CDR3 is CAGRWQGRTGELFF. The CDR3 DNA follows: TGTGCAGGGAGATGGCAGGGGCGTACCGGGGAGCTGTTTTTT.

This sequence joins TRBV25-1 and TRBJ1-6; D gene ambiguous. This CDR3 is built from 14 residues. Germline V lookup: CDR1 MGHDK, CDR2 SYGVNS. Trimming took off 4 bases at V and 4 bases at J, with 8 bases between the two ends. The CDR3 region is CASSAGVYNSPLHF. CDR3 nucleotide sequence: TGTGCCAGCAGTGCGGGTGTGTATAATTCACCCCTCCACTTT.